This TCR beta chain appears in the sequencing data of a study of blood T cell repertoires in COVID-19. Overall study context: Sample material is recorded as cDNA or gDNA derived from T cells, B-cell-depleted T cells, or PBMCs.

Here immunoSEQ multiplex PCR was the method, and the copy in TCRdb shows in-frame clones only, minus some. The data contain roughly 130,000 clones, just over 85% of them singletons. Per germline, CDR1 SNHLY and CDR2 FYNNEI. V gave up 5 bases and J gave up 15 bases; unmatched junction bases: 7. The CDR3 is 14 amino acids. Material for sequencing was peripheral blood. The receptor's source is a man aged 40-50 years with acute or convalescent COVID-19. The V and J genes are TRBV2 and TRBJ2-1; 16 positions agree with TRBD2. The CDR3 sequence: CASSPGLAGGPGFF. The CDR3 DNA sequence: TGTGCCAGCAGTCCGGGACTAGCGGGAGGGCCGGGGTTCTTC. Based on the CDR3 plus reference TRBV2 and TRBJ2-1, the full variable domain is EPEVTQTPSHQVTQMGQEVILRCVPISNHLYFYWYRQILGQKVEFLVSFYNNEISEKSEIFDDQFSVERPDGSNFTLKIRSTKLEDSAMYFCASSPGLAGGPGFFGPGTRLTVL.